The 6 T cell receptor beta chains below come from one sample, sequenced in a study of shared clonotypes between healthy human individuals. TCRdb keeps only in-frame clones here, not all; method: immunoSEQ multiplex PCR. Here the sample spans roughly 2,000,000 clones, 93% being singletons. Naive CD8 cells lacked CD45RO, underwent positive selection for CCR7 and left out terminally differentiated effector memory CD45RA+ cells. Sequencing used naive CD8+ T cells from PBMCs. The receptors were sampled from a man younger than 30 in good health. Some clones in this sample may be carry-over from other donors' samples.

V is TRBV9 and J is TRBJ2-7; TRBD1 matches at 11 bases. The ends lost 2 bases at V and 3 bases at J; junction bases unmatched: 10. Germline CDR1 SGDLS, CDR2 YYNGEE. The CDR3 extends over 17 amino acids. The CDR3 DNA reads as TGTGCCAGCAGCGTGAGTGCCGGGACAGGGGGTTTCTACGAGCAGTACTTC. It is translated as CASSVSAGTGGFYEQYF.

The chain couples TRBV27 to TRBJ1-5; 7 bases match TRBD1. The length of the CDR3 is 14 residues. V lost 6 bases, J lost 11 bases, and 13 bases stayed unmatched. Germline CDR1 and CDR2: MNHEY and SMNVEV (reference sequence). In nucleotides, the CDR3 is TGTGCCAGCAGGGCAGGGGGAGCCCATTCGGCCCAGCATTTT. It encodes CASRAGGAHSAQHF.

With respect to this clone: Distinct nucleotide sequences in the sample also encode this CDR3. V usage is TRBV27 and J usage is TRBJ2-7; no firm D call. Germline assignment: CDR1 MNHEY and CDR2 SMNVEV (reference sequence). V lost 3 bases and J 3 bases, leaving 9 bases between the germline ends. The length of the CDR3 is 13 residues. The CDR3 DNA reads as TGTGCCAGCAGTTTCGGACGGCACTACGAGCAGTACTTC. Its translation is CASSFGRHYEQYF.

Here the CDR3 DNA reads TGTGCCAGCAGTGAGAGTAGCGATGAGCAGTTCTTC. Encoded protein: CASSESSDEQFF. The gene calls are TRBV25-1 and TRBJ2-1; tentative D call: TRBD2 (5 bases). Looked up from germline, CDR1 is MGHDK and CDR2 is SYGVNS. V lost 3 bases to trimming and J lost 8 bases, with 8 bases between them. The CDR3 spans 12 residues. The variable domain in full, completed from reference TRBV25-1 and TRBJ2-1, reads EADIYQTPRYLVIGTGKKITLECSQTMGHDKMYWYQQDPGMELHLIHYSYGVNSTEKGDLSSESTVSRIRTEHFPLTLESARPSHTSQYLCASSESSDEQFFGPGTRLTVL.

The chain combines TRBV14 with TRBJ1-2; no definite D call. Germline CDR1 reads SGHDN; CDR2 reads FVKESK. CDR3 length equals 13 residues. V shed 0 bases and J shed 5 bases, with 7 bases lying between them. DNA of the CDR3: TGTGCCAGCAGCCAAGAGGGAATTTATGGCTACACCTTC. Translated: CASSQEGIYGYTF.

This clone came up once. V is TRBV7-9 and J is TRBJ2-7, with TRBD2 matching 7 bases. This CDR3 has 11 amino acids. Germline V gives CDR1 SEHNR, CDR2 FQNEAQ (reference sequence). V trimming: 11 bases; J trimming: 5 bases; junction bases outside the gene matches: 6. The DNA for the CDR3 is TGTGCCGGCCACAGCGGGGACGAGCAGTACTTC. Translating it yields CAGHSGDEQYF.